This TCR beta chain came from a study of control samples from healthy donors and cancer patients. The repertoire was sequenced with immunoSEQ multiplex PCR; TCRdb's copy has only in-frame clones and lacks some. This sample yields 100,000 to 130,000 clones, of which approximately 82% are seen a single time; around 6.4% belongs to the top ten. Material: blood. This clonotype was sampled from a man between 18 and 29 years old in good health.

DNA of the CDR3: TGTGCCAGCAGTCCAAGGACAGGGAACGAGCAGTACTTC. Translated, it gives CASSPRTGNEQYF. The chain recombines TRBV27 with TRBJ2-7, with 8 nucleotides matching TRBD1. J was trimmed by 5 bases and V by 5 bases; bases with no gene match: 5. This CDR3 region has 13 residues. The germline gives CDR1 MNHEY, CDR2 SMNVEV (reference sequence).